What follows describes a single TCR beta chain. The antigen is unknown. These data originate in a study of radiotherapy plus CTLA-4 blockade in lung cancer. The table came from immunoSEQ multiplex PCR; TCRdb's copy has only in-frame clones and leaves some out. The data contain about 45,000 clones, approximately 67% of them seen just once; the ten biggest clones take up roughly 25%. Findings of the study overall: Together with interferon-beta, which increased in serum after radiation, early dynamic changes in blood T cell clones were reportedly the best predictors of response.

CDR3 length: 16 amino acids. The V gene's germline CDR1 is MNHNS and CDR2 SASEGT. The junction had 6 bases not matched to a gene; V was cut back by 0 bases and J by 3 bases. The TCR originated in a human donor with non-small cell lung cancer who had a partial response to radiotherapy plus ipilimumab. The V gene is TRBV6-1, the J gene TRBJ2-7; the match to TRBD1 covers 9 bases. The material was peripheral blood, obtained from a patient treated with radiotherapy plus ipilimumab. The DNA of the CDR3 is TGTGCCAGCAGTGAAGCGTCCGGGACAGGGCTCTACGAGCAGTACTTC. It is translated as CASSEASGTGLYEQYF.